Listed below are T cell receptor beta chains from one sample, sequenced in a study of tumour-infiltrating T cells in Burkitt lymphoma. Generated by immunoSEQ multiplex PCR, the TCRdb table keeps only in-frame clones and is missing some. This sample has around 46,000 clones, with roughly 31% found just once. Material for sequencing was tumor tissue. These receptors all stem from a human donor with Burkitt lymphoma. Each CDR3 is given with its conserved first and last residue. A D gene is named only where the DNA matches it firmly. Expanded clones get a size class; other rows say once, few or many, or leave the size out.

V gene	J gene	D gene	clone size	CDR3 DNA	CDR3 protein
TRBV4-1	TRBJ1-2	TRBD1	few	TGCGCCAGCAGCCAAGGGACAGGGGGCTATGGCTACACCTTC	CASSQGTGGYGYTF
TRBV29-1	TRBJ1-2	.	.	TGCAGCGTGCTAGGGTTGGGAGGCTACACCTTC	CSVLGLGGYTF
TRBV4-2	TRBJ1-2	.	few	TGTGCCAGCAGCCAAGATGCCTATGGCTACACCTTC	CASSQDAYGYTF
TRBV5-6	TRBJ1-2	.	.	TGTGCCAGCAGCAGGGACTCTGGCTACACCTTC	CASSRDSGYTF
TRBV6-6	TRBJ1-5	.	few	TGTGCCAGCAGTTACTCGGAGAGGGGGAACAATCAGCCCCAGCATTTT	CASSYSERGNNQPQHF
TRBV6-5	TRBJ1-6	.	.	TGTGCCACCGGGGGTCAGAATTCACCCCTCCACTTT	CATGGQNSPLHF
TRBV7-2	TRBJ2-3	.	once	TGTGCCAGCAGCTTTTGGGGTGCGGATACGCAGTATTTT	CASSFWGADTQYF
TRBV7-3	TRBJ1-2	TRBD1	.	TGTGCCAGCAGCTTAACGGGAGAGGGGGCGTATGGCTACACCTTC	CASSLTGEGAYGYTF
TRBV19	TRBJ1-5	.	few	TGTGCCAGTAGTAAGGGACTGAGCGGCAATCAGCCCCAGCATTTT	CASSKGLSGNQPQHF
TRBV19	TRBJ1-2	.	once	TGTGCCAGTAGTAGAGGGCAGAGCGTAGGCTACACCTTC	CASSRGQSVGYTF
TRBV5-1	TRBJ1-1	TRBD1	few	TGCGCCAGCAGCACTCAGGGGGCTGGCACTGAAGCTTTCTTT	CASSTQGAGTEAFF
TRBV20-1	TRBJ1-2	.	few	TGCAGTGCTCGGACAGATGGCTACACCTTC	CSARTDGYTF
TRBV29-1	TRBJ2-1	TRBD2	few	TGCAGCGGCGAAACCCAGCGGGGATACAATGAGCAGTTCTTC	CSGETQRGYNEQFF
TRBV10-3	TRBJ1-4	.	few	TGTGCCATCAGTGAGTGGGGGGGGACTGAAAAACTGTTTTTT	CAISEWGGTEKLFF
TRBV4-3	TRBJ2-2	.	.	TGCGCCAGCAGCCAAGAAGCCCTCGGAATCGCCGGGGAGCTGTTTTTT	CASSQEALGIAGELFF
TRBV18	TRBJ1-1	.	.	TGTGCCAGCTCACCAGCAGGGTCAAACACTGAAGCTTTCTTT	CASSPAGSNTEAFF
TRBV5-5	TRBJ2-7	.	.	TGTGCCAGCAGCTTAGCGTGGGACTACGAGCAGTACTTC	CASSLAWDYEQYF
TRBV7-9	TRBJ2-3	TRBD2	few	TGTGCCAGCAGCTTTGCAGCGGGGGGCACAGATACGCAGTATTTT	CASSFAAGGTDTQYF
TRBV5-1	TRBJ1-4	.	few	TGCGCCAGCAGCTTCGGACATAGAAATGAAAAACTGTTTTTT	CASSFGHRNEKLFF
TRBV6-6	TRBJ1-1	.	.	TGTGCCAGCAGCCAGCTAGGGGATGTAGCTTTCTTT	CASSQLGDVAFF
TRBV18	TRBJ1-2	TRBD1	.	TGTGCCAGCTCGGCGGGACAGGGAGATGGCTACACCTTC	CASSAGQGDGYTF
TRBV30	TRBJ1-1	TRBD1	.	TGTGCCTGGAGTCTGGGACAGGGGAACACTGAAGCTTTCTTT	CAWSLGQGNTEAFF
TRBV7-8	TRBJ1-6	.	.	TGTGCCAGCAGCTCCGGGACGACTAGTTCACCCCTCCACTTT	CASSSGTTSSPLHF
TRBV12-5	TRBJ1-2	.	few	TGTGCTAGTGGTTTAGGACGGCTTATCACCTTC	CASGLGRLITF
TRBV7-8	TRBJ2-5	TRBD2	.	TGTGCCAGCAGCTTAGCGCATAGCGGGGGCCTAGAGACCCAGTACTTC	CASSLAHSGGLETQYF
TRBV2	TRBJ1-2	TRBD1	.	TGTGCCAGCAGGGGAGACAGGGGGCTCGGCTACACCTTC	CASRGDRGLGYTF
TRBV4-3	TRBJ2-7	.	few	TGCGCCAGCAGCCAAGCCGGACAGTCCTACGAGCAGTACTTC	CASSQAGQSYEQYF
TRBV5-1	TRBJ2-5	TRBD1	.	TGCGCCAGCAGCTTGAGAGGGGGCGTCGAGACCCAGTACTTC	CASSLRGGVETQYF
TRBV28	TRBJ1-3	TRBD1	.	TGTGCCAGCAGAGTTTATCGACCCGGGACAGCAGGAAACACCATATATTTT	CASRVYRPGTAGNTIYF
TRBV7-2	TRBJ2-1	.	.	TGTGCCAGCACCCTATACAATGAGCAGTTCTTC	CASTLYNEQFF
TRBV7-8	TRBJ2-6	.	.	TGTGCCAGCAGCTTAGCAGGAGGGGCTGGGGCCAACGTCCTGACTTTC	CASSLAGGAGANVLTF
TRBV7-9	TRBJ1-3	TRBD1	.	TGTGCCAGCGGTGGTCAGGGGGCTTATGGAAACACCATATATTTT	CASGGQGAYGNTIYF
TRBV13	TRBJ2-2	.	few	TGTGCCAGCAGCGCACACGTGTTCACCGGGGAGCTGTTTTTT	CASSAHVFTGELFF
TRBV5-1	TRBJ2-7	.	.	TGCGCCAGCAGCTCCACAGCCCTCCTCGGAAACGAGCAGTACTTC	CASSSTALLGNEQYF
TRBV9	TRBJ2-1	.	.	TGTGCCAGCAGCGTAATGTGGGAGGAAGTTTTGCAGTTCTTC	CASSVMWEEVLQFF
TRBV10-1	TRBJ2-7	.	.	TGCGCCAGCGGGCCATTCATTGGAGACGAGCAGTACTTC	CASGPFIGDEQYF
TRBV27	TRBJ2-3	.	.	TGTGCCAGCAAAAAAGGACAGTCTAGCACAGATACGCAGTATTTT	CASKKGQSSTDTQYF
TRBV28	TRBJ1-1	.	once	TGTGCCAGCAGTTCCCCGCCAGAGACTGAAGCTTTCTTT	CASSSPPETEAFF
TRBV2	TRBJ1-5	.	.	TGTGCCAGCAGTGAAATCATGACGGATCAGCCCCAGCATTTT	CASSEIMTDQPQHF
TRBV2	TRBJ1-2	TRBD1	.	TGTGCCAGCAGTGAAGGGAGACAGGGGGCACATGGCTACACCTTC	CASSEGRQGAHGYTF
TRBV7-9	TRBJ1-5	.	.	TGTGCCAGCAGCTTAGACGCGGGGCAGCCCCAGCATTTT	CASSLDAGQPQHF
TRBV7-9	TRBJ1-6	TRBD1	few	TGTGCCAGCAGCTTGGAGGGGGCCGGCTCACCCCTCCACTTT	CASSLEGAGSPLHF
TRBV28	TRBJ2-7	TRBD1	.	TGTGCCGCGAAAGACAGGGCGCCCTACGAGCAGTACTTC	CAAKDRAPYEQYF
TRBV27	TRBJ2-2	TRBD2	.	TGTGCCAGCAGCCGGACTAGCGGGGATGTAACCGGGGAGCTGTTTTTT	CASSRTSGDVTGELFF
TRBV29-1	TRBJ2-2	.	.	TGCAGCGTTGTAGGGGTCAACACCGGGGAGCTGTTTTTT	CSVVGVNTGELFF
TRBV5-4	TRBJ1-2	TRBD1	.	TGTGCCAGCAGCTTGGGAACAGGGGACTATGGCTACACCTTC	CASSLGTGDYGYTF
TRBV7-3	TRBJ1-6	.	.	TGTGCCAGCAGCTTAGGAGGTGGACCCAATTCACCCCTCCACTTT	CASSLGGGPNSPLHF
TRBV6-5	TRBJ2-5	.	.	TGTGCCAGCAGGGGGGGCCGGGAGACCCAGTACTTC	CASRGGRETQYF